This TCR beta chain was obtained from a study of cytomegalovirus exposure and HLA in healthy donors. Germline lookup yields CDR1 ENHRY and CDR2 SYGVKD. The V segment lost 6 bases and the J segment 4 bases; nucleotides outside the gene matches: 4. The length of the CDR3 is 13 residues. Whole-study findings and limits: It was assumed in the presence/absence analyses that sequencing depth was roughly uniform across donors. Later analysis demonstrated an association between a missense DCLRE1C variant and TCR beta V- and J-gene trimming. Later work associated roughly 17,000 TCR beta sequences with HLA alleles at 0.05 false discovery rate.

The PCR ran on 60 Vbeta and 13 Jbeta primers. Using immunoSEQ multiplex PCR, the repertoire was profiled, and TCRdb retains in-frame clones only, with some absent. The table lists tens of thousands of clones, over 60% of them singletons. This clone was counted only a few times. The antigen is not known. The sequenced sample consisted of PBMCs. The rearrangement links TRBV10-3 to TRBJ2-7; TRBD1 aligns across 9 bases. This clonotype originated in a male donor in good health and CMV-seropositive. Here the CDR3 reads CAISRDRVYEQYF. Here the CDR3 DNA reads TGTGCCATCAGCCGGGACAGGGTTTACGAGCAGTACTTC.